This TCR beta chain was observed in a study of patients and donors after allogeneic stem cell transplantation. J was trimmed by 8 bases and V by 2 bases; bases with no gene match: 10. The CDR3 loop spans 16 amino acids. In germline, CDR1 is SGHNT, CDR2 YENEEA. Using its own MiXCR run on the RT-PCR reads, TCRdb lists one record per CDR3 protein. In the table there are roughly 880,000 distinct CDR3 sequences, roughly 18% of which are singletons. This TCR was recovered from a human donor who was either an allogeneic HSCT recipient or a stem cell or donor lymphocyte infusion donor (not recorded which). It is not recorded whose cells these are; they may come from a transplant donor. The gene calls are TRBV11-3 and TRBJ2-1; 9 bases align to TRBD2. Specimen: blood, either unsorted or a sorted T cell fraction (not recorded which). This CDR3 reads CASSLNAGGARDEQFF. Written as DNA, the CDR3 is TGTGCCAGCAGCTTAAATGCGGGAGGGGCCCGCGATGAGCAGTTCTTC.